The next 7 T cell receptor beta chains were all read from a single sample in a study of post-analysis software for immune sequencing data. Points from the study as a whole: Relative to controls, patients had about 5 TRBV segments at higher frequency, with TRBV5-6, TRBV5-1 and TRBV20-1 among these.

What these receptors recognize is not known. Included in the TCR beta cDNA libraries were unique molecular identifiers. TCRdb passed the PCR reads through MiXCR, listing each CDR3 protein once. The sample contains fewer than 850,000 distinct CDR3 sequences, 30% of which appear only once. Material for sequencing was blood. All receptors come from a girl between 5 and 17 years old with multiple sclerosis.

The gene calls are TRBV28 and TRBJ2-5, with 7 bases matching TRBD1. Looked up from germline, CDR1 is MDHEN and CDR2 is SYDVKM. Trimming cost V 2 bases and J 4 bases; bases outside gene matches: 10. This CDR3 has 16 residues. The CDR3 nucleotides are TGTGCCAGCAGTTTAGGGGTGCGACAGGGCGGAGAGACCCAGTACTTC. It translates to CASSLGVRQGGETQYF.

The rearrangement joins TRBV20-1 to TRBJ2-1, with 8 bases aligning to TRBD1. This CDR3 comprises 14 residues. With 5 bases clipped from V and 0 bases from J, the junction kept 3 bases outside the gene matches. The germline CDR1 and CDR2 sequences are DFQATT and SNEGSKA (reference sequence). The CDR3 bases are TGCAGTGCTGACAGGGGACTCTCCTACAATGAGCAGTTCTTC. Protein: CSADRGLSYNEQFF.

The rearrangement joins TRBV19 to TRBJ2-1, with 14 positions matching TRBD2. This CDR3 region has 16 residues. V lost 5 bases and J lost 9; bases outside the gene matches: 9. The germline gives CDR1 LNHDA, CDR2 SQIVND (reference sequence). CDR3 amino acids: CASSHSGTSGSSEQFF. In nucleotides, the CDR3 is TGTGCCAGTAGTCACTCCGGGACTAGCGGGAGCAGTGAGCAGTTCTTC.

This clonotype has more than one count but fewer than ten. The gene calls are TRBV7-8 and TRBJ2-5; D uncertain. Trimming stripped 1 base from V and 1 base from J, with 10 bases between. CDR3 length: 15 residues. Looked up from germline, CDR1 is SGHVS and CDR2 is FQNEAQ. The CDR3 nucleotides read TGTGCCAGCAGCTTAGGAGTTGGCGGCCAAGAGACCCAGTACTTC. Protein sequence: CASSLGVGGQETQYF.

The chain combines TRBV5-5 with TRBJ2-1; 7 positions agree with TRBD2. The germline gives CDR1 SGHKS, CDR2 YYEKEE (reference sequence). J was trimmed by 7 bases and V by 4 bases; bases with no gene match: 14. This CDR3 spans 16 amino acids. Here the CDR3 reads CASSHDRTGRRNEQFF. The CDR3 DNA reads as TGTGCCAGCAGCCACGACAGAACCGGGAGGAGGAATGAGCAGTTCTTC.

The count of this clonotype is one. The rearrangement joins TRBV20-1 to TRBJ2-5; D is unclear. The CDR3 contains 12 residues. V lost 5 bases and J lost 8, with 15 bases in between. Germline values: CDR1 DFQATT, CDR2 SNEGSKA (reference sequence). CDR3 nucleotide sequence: TGCAGTGCTGCCCTTGGGCAGGACACCCAGTACTTC. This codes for CSAALGQDTQYF.

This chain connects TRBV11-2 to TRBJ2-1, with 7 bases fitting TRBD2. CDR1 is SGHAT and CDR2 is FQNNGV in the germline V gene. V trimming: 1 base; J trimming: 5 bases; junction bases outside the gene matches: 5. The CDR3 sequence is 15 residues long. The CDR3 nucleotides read TGTGCCAGCAGCTTAGCGGGAGGAGGCCACAATGAGCAGTTCTTC. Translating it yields CASSLAGGGHNEQFF.